Each of the 18 T cell receptor beta chains below was sequenced from the same sample in a study of response to subunit inactivated influenza vaccine. One entry per CDR3 protein, called by TCRdb with MiXCR from the RT-PCR reads. The sample has hundreds of thousands of distinct CDR3 sequences, approximately 11% seen once; the top ten hold 9.5% to 11%. These data were likewise used in another study, on T cells expressing NK-cell markers. That report notes: Beta-chain TCR cDNA was generated via 5'RACE template switching with UMIs.

The starting material was PBMCs from blood, obtained on the day of vaccination. These receptors were obtained from a man in his fifties or sixties who received an inactivated influenza vaccine.

This clonotype was seen more than once but under ten times. The J gene is TRBJ1-6, the V gene TRBV10-2; D remains unclear. The CDR3 runs to 13 residues. V lost 8 bases to trimming and J lost 6 bases, with 11 bases between them. Germline CDR1 reads WSHSY; CDR2 reads SAAADI. CDR3 protein: CASRREGNSPLHF. In DNA, the CDR3 is TGCGCCAGCCGGAGGGAGGGTAATTCACCCCTCCACTTT.

This clonotype has a count of ten or more. The CDR3 nucleotides are TGTGCCAGCAGCTTAGCTGGAGGAACGGGGGAGCAGTACTTC. Its protein product is CASSLAGGTGEQYF. The rearrangement uses TRBV7-9 and TRBJ2-7; D is perhaps TRBD2 (5 bases). CDR3 length equals 14 residues. V was clipped by 0 bases and J by 7 bases, with 13 bases between them. Germline lookup yields CDR1 SEHNR and CDR2 FQNEAQ (reference sequence).

On this clonotype: The junction differs from germline at one of its ends, possibly a read error. The chain combines TRBV7-7 with TRBJ2-2; D not certain. In germline, CDR1 is SSHAT, CDR2 FNYEAQ (reference sequence). This CDR3 comprises 14 residues. The CDR3 DNA follows: TGTGCTAGCAGCGTGGACGGGAACACCGGGGAGCTGTTTTTT. This encodes CASSVDGNTGELFF.

The chain employs TRBV3-1 and TRBJ2-3; unclear D gene. V lost 1 base and J lost 7, with 9 bases in between. The CDR3 has 13 residues. Germline lookup yields CDR1 LGHDT and CDR2 YNNKEL (reference sequence). CDR3 sequence (DNA): TGTGCCAGCAGCCAAGTTTTGGAGCATACGCAGTATTTT. It encodes CASSQVLEHTQYF.

This clonotype has more than one count but fewer than ten. This may be a read error, as it is one base from a much larger clone. The V and J genes are TRBV4-1 and TRBJ2-2; D unresolved. The CDR3 extends over 15 amino acids. Germline-derived CDR1 and CDR2 are MGHRA and YSYEKL. Trimming took 1 base from V and 0 from J, leaving 6 bases between them. Here the CDR3 DNA reads TGCGCCAGCAGCCAAGGAGTGACGAACACCGGGGAGCTGTTTTTT. Translated: CASSQGVTNTGELFF.

This clonotype was found a few times. The chain has TRBV11-2 and TRBJ2-5; 15 positions agree with TRBD2. V lost 5 bases, J lost 4 bases, and 11 bases stayed unmatched. The germline V gene has CDR1 SGHAT and CDR2 FQNNGV. This CDR3 spans 18 amino acids. CDR3 DNA: TGTGCCAGCAGCCCGGGACTAGCGGGAGGAGGGCGGCGAGAGACCCAGTACTTC. Amino acids: CASSPGLAGGGRRETQYF.

This clonotype was counted between two and nine times. The chain uses TRBV20-1 and TRBJ2-3, with unresolved D. The V end lost 2 bases, the J end lost 1 base, and 13 bases lay between the germline ends. The CDR3 contains 15 residues. Germline CDR1 is DFQATT and CDR2 is SNEGSKA (reference sequence). The CDR3 DNA follows: TGCAGTGCTAGAAGGCTCAGACTGGGCACAGATACGCAGTATTTT. This gives the protein CSARRLRLGTDTQYF.

This clonotype came up many times. The V gene is TRBV7-9, the J gene TRBJ2-7, with a possible D match to TRBD1 (5 bases). Germline CDR1 and CDR2: SEHNR and FQNEAQ (reference sequence). The CDR3 loop spans 14 amino acids. Trimming took off 4 bases at V and 2 bases at J, with 12 bases between the two ends. The CDR3 loop is CASSSGSPPYEQYF. The DNA for the CDR3 is TGTGCCAGCAGCTCAGGGTCCCCCCCCTACGAGCAGTACTTC.

V and J are TRBV7-2 and TRBJ2-1; 9 bases line up with TRBD1. Losses at the gene ends were 1 base for V and 5 bases for J; bases not matched to a gene: 9. The V gene's germline CDR1 is SGHTA and CDR2 FQGNSA. The CDR3 consists of 17 residues. In nucleotides, the CDR3 is TGTGCCAGCAGCTTAGTCCCCGGCAGGGACAGGGACAATGAGCAGTTCTTC. The encoded protein is CASSLVPGRDRDNEQFF.

This clonotype was seen a handful of times. The chain joins TRBV7-8 to TRBJ2-3, with a possible D match to TRBD1 (5 bases). V lost 4 bases, J lost 10 bases, and 15 bases lay in between. CDR1 SGHVS and CDR2 FQNEAQ come from the germline V gene. This CDR3 has 13 amino acids. This CDR3 is CASSSTKGLPQYF. CDR3 coding DNA: TGTGCCAGCAGCTCCACCAAGGGGCTACCGCAGTATTTT.

The gene calls are TRBV7-6 and TRBJ2-7; 7 bases map to TRBD2. Germline V gives CDR1 SGHVS, CDR2 FNYEAQ. The CDR3 covers 15 residues. J was trimmed by 3 bases and V by 1 base; bases with no gene match: 6. CDR3 amino acids: CASSLDKGGFYEQYF. As DNA, the CDR3 is TGTGCCAGCAGCTTAGATAAGGGAGGGTTCTACGAGCAGTACTTC.

This clonotype was counted a few times. The V and J genes are TRBV12-3 or TRBV12-4 and TRBJ2-7; D gene unclear. V lost 4 bases and J 2 bases, leaving 12 bases between the germline ends. There are 14 residues in the CDR3. The CDR3, as DNA: TGTGCCAGCAGTTCGGGTCCCGGAACCTACGAGCAGTACTTC. Protein product: CASSSGPGTYEQYF.

The CDR3 coding sequence is TGTGCCAGCAGCCAGGGACTAGGGCAAGAGACCCAGTACTTC. It encodes CASSQGLGQETQYF. The chain recombines TRBV4-2 with TRBJ2-5; TRBD2 aligns across 8 bases. CDR1 and CDR2 from the germline V gene are LGHNA and YNFKEQ. V shed 3 bases and J 2 bases; nucleotides not matched to a gene: 2. The CDR3 runs to 14 residues.

The chain links TRBV10-3 to TRBJ2-5, with 8 positions matching TRBD2. CDR3 length equals 15 residues. CDR1 ENHRY and CDR2 SYGVKD come from the germline V gene. Losses at the gene ends were 6 bases for V and 5 bases for J; bases not matched to a gene: 11. The CDR3 DNA is TGTGCCATCAGCATAGCGGGATTGGGGGGGGAGACCCAGTACTTC. It encodes CAISIAGLGGETQYF.

This clonotype has a handful of counts. This rearrangement joins TRBV20-1 to TRBJ2-5; 8 nucleotides line up with TRBD1. Germline CDR1 reads DFQATT; CDR2 reads SNEGSKA (reference sequence). The CDR3 runs to 14 residues. V shed 5 bases and J 3 bases; nucleotides not matched to a gene: 8. Here the CDR3 DNA reads TGCAGTGCTGCCAGGGGGCCCTCCAAAGAGACCCAGTACTTC. Translating it yields CSAARGPSKETQYF.

V usage is TRBV7-2 and J usage is TRBJ2-1; 10 nucleotides match TRBD1. Germline V gives CDR1 SGHTA, CDR2 FQGNSA. The CDR3 length is 15 residues. V gave up 6 bases and J gave up 6 bases; unmatched junction bases: 8. CDR3 nucleotide sequence: TGTGCCAGCAGACGGGACAGGGGACGAAGCAATGAGCAGTTCTTC. It specifies CASRRDRGRSNEQFF.

The chain combines TRBV11-2 with TRBJ2-1; D gene unclear. Trimming left V 5 bases short and J 10 bases short, with 15 bases between. Germline-derived CDR1 and CDR2 are SGHAT and FQNNGV. The CDR3 sequence is 13 residues long. CDR3 in amino acids: CASSAAGPGEQFF. CDR3 nucleotide sequence: TGTGCCAGCAGCGCCGCCGGCCCCGGCGAGCAGTTCTTC.

There are many counts of this clonotype. V is TRBV6-6 and J is TRBJ2-3; TRBD2 matches 7 bases. The CDR3 is 13 residues long. CDR1 and CDR2 (germline): MNHNY, SVGAGI (reference sequence). J lost 6 bases, V lost 6 bases, and 6 bases had no gene match. The CDR3 DNA reads TGTGCCAGCAGGCGGGAGATGGGGGATACGCAGTATTTT. This encodes CASRREMGDTQYF.